One T cell receptor (beta chain) is described in this entry. Its cognate antigen is unknown. One entry per CDR3 protein results from TCRdb running MiXCR on the reads. The sample yields about 310,000 distinct CDR3 sequences, around 25% seen once. The CDR3 sequence is 14 residues long. V was pared by 6 bases and J by 3 bases, with 12 bases between. Germline CDR1 is SGHTA and CDR2 is FQGTGA. The data originate from a study of T cell repertoires in cytomegalovirus infection. General study points: Ex vivo responses were dominated by HLA-C-restricted CMV-specific TCR beta clonotypes.

The TCR comes from a human donor in good health (CMV status not recorded). Some clones in this sample may be carry-over from other donors' samples. The chain couples TRBV7-3 to TRBJ2-1; tentative D call: TRBD1 (5 bases). Sequencing used cultured PBMCs, obtained from culture after CMV antigen stimulation. CDR3 protein: CASSRTPHYNEQFF. In DNA form, the CDR3 reads TGTGCCAGCAGTCGGACACCCCACTACAATGAGCAGTTCTTC. Complete variable domain (other parts from reference TRBV7-3 and TRBJ2-1): GAGVSQTPSNKVTEKGKYVELRCDPISGHTALYWYRQSLGQGPEFLIYFQGTGAADDSGLPNDRFFAVRPEGSVSTLKIQRTERGDSAVYLCASSRTPHYNEQFFGPGTRLTVL.